This entry describes one TCR beta chain. Its antigen is unidentified. This sample was included in a study of shared clonotypes between healthy human individuals. Study background: In total, the donors were a couple of women and three men aged 18 to 49. Points from the study as a whole: Generally, naive subsets came out with larger estimated richness than memory subsets.

Here immunoSEQ multiplex PCR was the method, and the copy in TCRdb shows in-frame clones only, minus some. The repertoire holds 2.3 million or so clones, approximately 95% seen once, with 0.39% in the top ten. CDR1 is SGDLS, CDR2 YYNGEE, per germline. This CDR3 has 14 amino acids. Trimming took 3 bases from V and 2 from J, leaving 10 bases between them. The sample comprised naive CD4+ T cells from PBMCs. This sample's subset: CD45RA+ positively selected. The receptor comes from a man younger than 35 in good health. Some clones in this sample may be carry-over from other donors' samples. J is TRBJ2-3 and V is TRBV9; a weak D match, TRBD2 (6 bases). Here the CDR3 reads CASSATSFTDTQYF. DNA of the CDR3: TGTGCCAGCAGCGCGACTAGTTTCACAGATACGCAGTATTTT.